A single sample is the source of the 27 T cell receptor beta chains below, sequenced in a study of tumor and adjacent non-tumor tissue in lung cancer. TCRbeta libraries were built with three rounds of nested PCR, modified from ARM-PCR. TCRdb called the multiplex PCR reads again in MiXCR, with one record for every CDR3 protein. The sample consists of 50,000 to 60,000 distinct CDR3 sequences, 74% of them appearing once. RNA was extracted from bulk tissue without any cell sorting. More than 3 cm separated this lung sample from the edge of the tumor. The sample was distant non-tumor lung tissue. These receptors all stem from a woman aged 60-75 years with non-small cell lung cancer.

As concerns this clonotype: The germline gene is not matched at one end of the junction; a read error may be the cause. The chain joins TRBV4-2 to TRBJ2-3; 7 bases are shared with TRBD1. The length of the CDR3 is 16 residues. Germline V CDR1 and CDR2: LGHNA, YNFKEQ. The CDR3 protein is CASIAGQERRTDTKYF. The DNA for the CDR3 is TGTGCCAGTATCGCCGGACAGGAGCGGCGCACAGATACGAAGTATTTT.

About this clonotype: Germline is not matched at one junction end, which may reflect a read error. This chain connects TRBV6-6 to TRBJ2-3; 7 bases line up with TRBD1. The CDR3 covers 15 residues. Germline assignment: CDR1 MNHNY and CDR2 SVGAGI (reference sequence). In DNA form, the CDR3 reads TGTGCCAACAGTGGCCAGGGGGTTAGGAGGGATACGCAGTATTTT. It codes for CANSGQGVRRDTQYF.

As for this clonotype: A much larger clone differs from this one at a single base, so this may be a read error. The V gene is TRBV7-9, the J gene TRBJ1-2, with D uncertain. The V end lost 3 bases, the J end lost 5 bases, and 10 bases lay between the germline ends. The CDR3 length is 13 residues. Looked up from germline, CDR1 is SEHNR and CDR2 is FQNEAQ (reference sequence). CDR3 nucleotide sequence: TGTGCCAGCAGCTTTAGGAAGGGTTATGGCTACACCTTC. Protein product: CASSFRKGYGYTF. The full variable domain, rest sourced from reference TRBV7-9 and TRBJ1-2, is DTGVSQNPRHKITKRGQNVTFRCDPISEHNRLYWYRQTLGQGPEFLTYFQNEAQLEKSRLLSDRFSAERPKGSFSTLEIQRTEQGDSAMYLCASSFRKGYGYTFGSGTRLTVV.

This clonotype was counted once. At one of its ends the junction is not consistent with the germline gene, which may arise from a read error. This sequence joins TRBV28 and TRBJ2-1, with 8 bases aligning to TRBD1. Germline CDR1 MDHEN, CDR2 SYDVKM. The CDR3 length is 14 residues. The CDR3 region has the DNA TGTGCCAGCAGTCGGGCAGGGGGCTACAATGAACAGTTCTTC. Its translation is CASSRAGGYNEQFF.

V is TRBV6-6 and J is TRBJ1-1; D is undetermined. CDR1 and CDR2 (germline): MNHNY, SVGAGI (reference sequence). The CDR3 extends over 15 amino acids. Trimming shortened V by 0 bases and J by 0 bases, and 8 bases separated the two germline ends. The DNA of the CDR3 is TGTGCCAGCAGTTACTCGCCTCAGGTGAACACTGAAGCTTTCTTT. Translating it yields CASSYSPQVNTEAFF.

For this clonotype: The conserved phenylalanine or tryptophan normally closing the CDR3 is absent here, so this likely arose from a read error. The chain combines TRBV29-1 with TRBJ1-2; D call uncertain. Germline CDR1 reads SQVTM; CDR2 reads ANQGSEA. The CDR3 has 12 amino acids. The ends were cut back, 2 bases at V and 8 bases at J, with 12 bases in the middle. CDR3 coding DNA: TGCAGCGTTGAATACCCCGGCCGCGGCTACACCTCC. This gives the protein CSVEYPGRGYTS.

Concerning this clonotype itself: A read error may produce the germline difference seen at one junction end. V usage is TRBV4-3 and J usage is TRBJ2-2; D gene uncertain. From germline, CDR1 is LGHNA and CDR2 YSLEER. The CDR3 is 18 residues long. CDR3 bases: TGCACCAGCAGCCATGTAGCAGTCTCTCACGCTTACACCGGGGAGCTGTTTTTT. Its protein product is CTSSHVAVSHAYTGELFF.

Of note for this clonotype: This may be a read error, as it is one base from a much larger clone. The chain uses TRBV28 and TRBJ2-7; 15 bases match TRBD2. Germline CDR1 and CDR2: MDHEN and SYDVKM. V shed 11 bases, J shed 4 bases, and the junction held 3 bases outside the gene matches. This CDR3 has 13 residues. Here the CDR3 reads CACGTSGRYEQYF. CDR3 coding DNA: TGTGCCTGCGGGACTAGCGGGAGGTACGAGCAGTACTTC.

There are many counts of this clonotype. V usage is TRBV6-2 or TRBV6-3 and J usage is TRBJ2-3; 7 nucleotides match TRBD2. V lost 4 bases and J lost 11; bases outside the gene matches: 15. The CDR3 contains 15 residues. Germline CDR1 MNHEY, CDR2 SVGEGT. CDR3 sequence reads: CASSSTLDPPGGQYF. For the CDR3, the DNA is TGTGCCAGCAGTTCGACCTTGGACCCCCCGGGGGGGCAGTATTTT.

This clonotype was detected a few times. A much more abundant neighbour one base away suggests this may be a read error. This sequence joins TRBV14 and TRBJ2-1, with D maybe TRBD2 (5 bases). This CDR3 is 13 amino acids long. Germline CDR1 and CDR2: SGHDN and FVKESK. The CDR3 spells CASSQGLLGEQLF. CDR3 sequence (DNA): TGTGCCAGCAGCCAAGGACTACTTGGTGAGCAGCTCTTC.

This clonotype has a single count. This chain joins TRBV2 and TRBJ2-2; a weak D match, TRBD2 (5 bases). Germline V CDR1 and CDR2: SNHLY, FYNNEI. This CDR3 spans 11 amino acids. V shed 4 bases and J shed 15 bases, with 12 bases lying between them. The CDR3 spells CASSAPGEVFF. CDR3 nucleotides: TGTGCCAGCAGTGCGCCCGGGGAAGTGTTTTTT.

The table lists this clonotype with a few counts. This clone may be a read error of a much larger clone one base away. V is TRBV28 and J is TRBJ2-7; D possibly uses TRBD1 or TRBD2 (5 bases each). The ends were cut back, 10 bases at V and 1 base at J, with 11 bases in the middle. The CDR3 sequence is 12 residues long. Germline CDR1 MDHEN, CDR2 SYDVKM. DNA of the CDR3: TGTGCCACTTACAGGACTTCCTACGAGCAGTACTTC. Translated, it gives CATYRTSYEQYF.

Worth noting for this clonotype: A read error may account for a junction end that differs from germline. The chain is built from TRBV29-1 and TRBJ1-1; D unclear. The CDR3 length is 10 residues. Germline V gives CDR1 SQVTM, CDR2 ANQGSEA. CDR3 DNA sequence: TGCAGCAATGGGAACACTGAAGCTCTCTTT. Its translation: CSNGNTEALF. Variable domain in full (rest from reference TRBV29-1 and TRBJ1-1): SAVISQKPSRDICQRGTSLTIQCQVDSQVTMMFWYRQQPGQSLTLIATANQGSEATYESGFVIDKFPISRPNLTFSTLTVSNMSPEDSSIYLCSNGNTEALFGQGTRLTVV.

Note on this clonotype: One end of the junction does not line up with germline, which may come from a read error. The rearrangement joins TRBV6-6 to TRBJ2-7; 7 bases line up with TRBD2. The germline V gene encodes CDR1 MNHNY and CDR2 SVGAGI (reference sequence). There are 17 residues in the CDR3. The DNA of the CDR3 is TGTGCCAGCAGTTACTCAACGTTGTCTAGCGGAACCTACGTGCAGTACTTC. The encoded protein is CASSYSTLSSGTYVQYF.

As concerns this clonotype: One junction end disagrees with the germline gene, perhaps due to a read error. The chain joins TRBV4-2 to TRBJ1-2, with D possibly being TRBD1 (5 bases). Germline V gene lookup returns CDR1 LGHNA and CDR2 YNFKEQ. The CDR3 is 15 amino acids. CDR3 coding DNA: TGTGCCAGCGGCCAGGACGGGACCTGTAACTATGGCTACATCTTC. Amino acid sequence: CASGQDGTCNYGYIF.

This clonotype occurred a few times. The junction does not match germline at one end; this may be a read error. This rearrangement joins TRBV24-1 to TRBJ2-2, with D unclear. The V gene's germline CDR1 is KGHDR and CDR2 SFDVKD. The CDR3 sequence is 14 residues long. In DNA form, the CDR3 reads TGTGCCACCAGTGATTCTAGGTCCACCAGGGAGCTGTTTTTT. This codes for CATSDSRSTRELFF.

V usage is TRBV20-1 and J usage is TRBJ2-5, with 7 bases aligning to TRBD2. Looked up from germline, CDR1 is DFQATT and CDR2 is SNEGSKA (reference sequence). This CDR3 region has 12 residues. V lost 6 bases, J lost 4 bases, and 5 bases stayed unmatched. As DNA, the CDR3 is TGCAGTGCACAACTAGCGAGAGAGACCCAGTACTTC. Translating it yields CSAQLARETQYF.

The genes are TRBV5-4 and TRBJ2-3, with D possibly being TRBD2 (5 bases). CDR1 is SGHNT and CDR2 is YYREEE in the germline V gene (reference sequence). The V end lost 5 bases, the J end lost 2 bases, and 15 bases lay between the germline ends. The CDR3 sequence is 15 residues long. The CDR3 loop is CASRAGGKDTDTQYF. The CDR3 DNA reads as TGTGCCAGCAGAGCAGGAGGTAAAGACACAGATACGCAGTATTTT.

Points on this clonotype: A read error may be the cause here, since a much bigger clone is one base away. DNA of the CDR3: TGTGCCATCAGTGATACTAGCGGGAGTCTCTATGAGCAGTTCTTC. Protein: CAISDTSGSLYEQFF. The chain combines TRBV24-1 with TRBJ2-1, with TRBD2 identical over 11 bases. Germline assignment: CDR1 KGHDR and CDR2 SFDVKD. The CDR3 spans 15 residues.

The chain recombines TRBV11-3 with TRBJ2-7; a weak D match, TRBD2 (6 bases). Germline V gene data show CDR1 as SGHNT and CDR2 as YENEEA. The CDR3 is 15 residues long. V lost 9 bases to trimming and J lost 0 bases, with 18 bases between them. The CDR3 DNA is TGTGCCAGGGGCTTAGGAACGACTAGCTCCTACGAGCAGTACTTC. It specifies CARGLGTTSSYEQYF.

A word on this clonotype: A single base separates this from a much larger clone, so it may be a read error. The rearrangement uses TRBV28 and TRBJ1-2; D gene uncertain. There are 14 residues in the CDR3. CDR1 is MDHEN, CDR2 SYDVKM, per germline. In DNA form, the CDR3 reads TGTGTCAGCAGTTTATTTGTCGGCAACTATGGCTACACCTTC. Translated, it gives CVSSLFVGNYGYTF.

As to this clonotype: Its ends do not fully match the called genes, so a read error is possible. The chain employs TRBV4-1 and TRBJ2-7; D not certain. Germline assignment: CDR1 MGHRA and CDR2 YSYEKL. The CDR3 extends over 15 amino acids. The CDR3 here is CARSQDFPGPYEQYF. CDR3 bases: TGCGCCAGGAGCCAAGATTTCCCAGGACCTTATGAGCAGTACTTC.

As to this clonotype: One end of the junction varies from germline; a read error may be responsible. This rearrangement joins TRBV6-2 or TRBV6-3 to TRBJ2-2; 9 bases agree with TRBD2. Germline CDR1 and CDR2: MNHEY and SVGEGT. The CDR3 totals 17 residues. CDR3 in amino acids: CDSSYLAGGPLTGVLFF. In nucleotides, the CDR3 is TGTGACAGCAGTTACCTTGCGGGAGGGCCTCTCACCGGGGTGCTGTTTTTT.

For this clonotype: The final CDR3 position lacks the conserved phenylalanine or tryptophan, pointing to a likely read error. Because the CDR3's place on the DNA is in doubt, the DNA is left out and the CDR3 is given as listed by TCRdb. The V gene is TRBV2, the J gene TRBJ2-2; the table gives TRBD1 as D, unverified against the DNA. The CDR3 extends over 16 residues, inclusive of both ends. Germline CDR1 is SNHLY and CDR2 is FYNNEI. CDR3 region: CASRNRTGHHTGELFL.

To note about this clonotype: The CDR3 does not close with the conserved phenylalanine or tryptophan, likely indicating a read error. The rearrangement uses TRBV5-6 and TRBJ1-6; 9 bases agree with TRBD1. The CDR3 consists of 14 residues. Germline CDR1 is SGHDT and CDR2 is YYEEEE. The CDR3 protein is CASSLQGASSHLHL. The CDR3 region has the DNA TGTGCCAGCAGCCTACAGGGGGCTAGTTCACACCTCCACTTA.

Turning to this clonotype: A junction end diverges from the germline sequence, so it may reflect a read error. J is TRBJ2-7 and V is TRBV4-2, with D perhaps matching TRBD1 (5 bases). The CDR3 extends over 16 amino acids. CDR1 LGHNA and CDR2 YNFKEQ come from the germline V gene. CDR3 bases: TGTACCAGCAGCCAAGATTCATCTCAGGGCGGCTACGAGCAGTACTTC. Translation gives CTSSQDSSQGGYEQYF.

Details on this clonotype: A junction end diverges from the germline sequence, so it may reflect a read error. The chain joins TRBV11-2 to TRBJ1-1, with D possibly matching TRBD1 (5 bases). This CDR3 has 14 amino acids. CDR1 and CDR2 from the germline V gene are SGHAT and FQNNGV. The CDR3 DNA reads TGTGCCAGCAGCTCCAGTCGACAGAACACTGAAGCTCTCTTT. It yields the protein CASSSSRQNTEALF. The full variable domain, in which reference TRBV11-2 and TRBJ1-1 provide the parts outside the CDR3, is EAGVAQSPRYKIIEKRQSVAFWCNPISGHATLYWYQQILGQGPKLLIQFQNNGVVDDSQLPKDRFSAERLKGVDSTLKIQPAKLEDSAVYLCASSSSRQNTEALFGQGTRLTVV.